The sequence of this T cell receptor beta chain was determined in a study of blood T cell repertoires in COVID-19. The wider study: Specimens from acute and convalescent COVID-19 originated in the United States, Italy and Spain.

Assay used: immunoSEQ multiplex PCR; TCRdb lists only in-frame clones, some missing. This table holds fewer than 200,000 clones, 84% found once. Germline V gene lookup returns CDR1 MNHEY and CDR2 SVGEGT. The CDR3 spans 14 residues. J was trimmed by 4 bases and V by 5 bases; bases with no gene match: 4. The V gene is TRBV6-2 or TRBV6-3, the J gene TRBJ2-2, with TRBD1 matching 7 bases. The sequence was collected from a man aged 35 to 55 who had recovered from COVID-19. Sequences were obtained from peripheral blood. This CDR3 is CASSQGDITGELFF. In DNA, the CDR3 is TGTGCCAGCAGTCAGGGGGACATCACCGGGGAGCTGTTTTTT.